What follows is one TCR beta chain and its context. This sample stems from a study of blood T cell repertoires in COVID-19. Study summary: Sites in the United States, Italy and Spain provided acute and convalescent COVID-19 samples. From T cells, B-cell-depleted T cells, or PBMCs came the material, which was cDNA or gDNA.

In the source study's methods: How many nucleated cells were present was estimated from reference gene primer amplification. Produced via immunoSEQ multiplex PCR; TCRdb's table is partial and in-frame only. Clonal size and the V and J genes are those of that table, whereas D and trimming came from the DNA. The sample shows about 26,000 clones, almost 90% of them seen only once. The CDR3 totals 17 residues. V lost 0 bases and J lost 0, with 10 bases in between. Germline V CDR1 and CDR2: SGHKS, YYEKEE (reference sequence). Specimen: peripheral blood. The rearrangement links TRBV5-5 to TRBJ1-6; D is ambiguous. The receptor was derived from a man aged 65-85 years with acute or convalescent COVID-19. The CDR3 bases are TGTGCCAGCAGCTTGGATGGGCAGAGCTCCTATAATTCACCCCTCCACTTT. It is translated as CASSLDGQSSYNSPLHF.